This T cell receptor beta chain is drawn from a study of blood T cell repertoires in COVID-19. About the study: COVID-19 samples collected from the United States, Italy and Spain covered acute and convalescent phases.

Recovered participants had two consecutive negative NP/OP PCR tests, healthcare professional clearance, or symptom resolution. As originally analysed: Scientists estimated how many nucleated cells there were by amplifying reference gene primers. Using immunoSEQ multiplex PCR, the repertoire was profiled, and TCRdb retains in-frame clones only, with some absent. V, J and clone size are taken as reported in that table, and D and trimming were inferred from the DNA itself. The repertoire holds under 200,000 clones, with 80% to 85% as singletons. The germline CDR1 and CDR2 sequences are KGHSH and LQKENI. The CDR3 loop spans 17 amino acids. The germline V and J ends were trimmed by 2 bases and 1 base, with 14 bases remaining between them.

The sequence came from a woman aged 60 to 75 who had recovered from COVID-19. The sequencing sample was made of PBMCs or T cells enriched from blood (not recorded which). The chain couples TRBV18 to TRBJ2-2; a weak D match, TRBD2 (6 bases). The chain's CDR3 is CASSPDPGRGNTGELFF. The CDR3 region has the DNA TGTGCCAGCTCACCAGACCCGGGGCGGGGGAACACCGGGGAGCTGTTTTTT.